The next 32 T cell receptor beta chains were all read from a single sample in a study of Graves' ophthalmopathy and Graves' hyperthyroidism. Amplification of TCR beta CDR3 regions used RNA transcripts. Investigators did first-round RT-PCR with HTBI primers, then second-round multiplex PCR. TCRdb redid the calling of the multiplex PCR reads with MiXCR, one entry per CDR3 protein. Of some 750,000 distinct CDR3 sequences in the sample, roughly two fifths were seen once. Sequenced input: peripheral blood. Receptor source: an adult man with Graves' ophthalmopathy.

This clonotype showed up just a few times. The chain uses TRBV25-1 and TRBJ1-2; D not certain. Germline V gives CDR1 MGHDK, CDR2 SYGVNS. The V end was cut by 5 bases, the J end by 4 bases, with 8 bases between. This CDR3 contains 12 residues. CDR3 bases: TGTGCCAGCAGTTTAAACGGCTATGGCTACACCTTC. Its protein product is CASSLNGYGYTF.

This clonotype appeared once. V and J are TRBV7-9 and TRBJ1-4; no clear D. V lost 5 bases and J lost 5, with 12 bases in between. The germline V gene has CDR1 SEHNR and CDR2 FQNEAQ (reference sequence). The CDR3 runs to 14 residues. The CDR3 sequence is CASSTRTVNEKLFF. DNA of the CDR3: TGTGCCAGCAGCACCAGGACTGTGAATGAAAAACTGTTTTTT.

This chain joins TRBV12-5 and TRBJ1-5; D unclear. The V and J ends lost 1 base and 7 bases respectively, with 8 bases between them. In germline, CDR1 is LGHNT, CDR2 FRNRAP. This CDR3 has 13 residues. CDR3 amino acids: CASGLGDGQPQHF. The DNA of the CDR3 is TGTGCTAGTGGTTTGGGGGATGGCCAGCCCCAGCATTTT.

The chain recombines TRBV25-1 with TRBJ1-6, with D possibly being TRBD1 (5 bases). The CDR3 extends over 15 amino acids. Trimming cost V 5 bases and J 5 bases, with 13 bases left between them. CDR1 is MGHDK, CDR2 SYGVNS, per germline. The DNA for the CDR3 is TGTGCCAGCAGTTTACAACAGGCGCATAATTCACCCCTCCACTTT. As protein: CASSLQQAHNSPLHF.

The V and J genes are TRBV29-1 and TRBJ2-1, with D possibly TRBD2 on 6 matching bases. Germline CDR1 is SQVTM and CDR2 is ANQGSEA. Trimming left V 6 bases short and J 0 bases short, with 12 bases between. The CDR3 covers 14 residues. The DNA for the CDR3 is TGCAGCGTGGGTGAAGCGGGCTCCTACAATGAGCAGTTCTTC. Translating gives CSVGEAGSYNEQFF.

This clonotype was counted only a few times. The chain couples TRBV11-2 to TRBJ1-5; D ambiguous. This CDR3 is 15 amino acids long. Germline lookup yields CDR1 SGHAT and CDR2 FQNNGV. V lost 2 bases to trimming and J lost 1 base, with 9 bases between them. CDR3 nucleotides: TGTGCCAGCAGCTTAAGTATGGGGAGCAATCAGCCCCAGCATTTT. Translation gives CASSLSMGSNQPQHF.

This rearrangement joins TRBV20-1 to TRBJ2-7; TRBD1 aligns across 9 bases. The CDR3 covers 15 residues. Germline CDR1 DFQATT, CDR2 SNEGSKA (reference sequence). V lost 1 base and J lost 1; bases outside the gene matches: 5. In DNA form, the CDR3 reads TGCAGTGCTAGAGGGACAGGGGCCCCGTCCTACGAGCAGTACTTC. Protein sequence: CSARGTGAPSYEQYF.

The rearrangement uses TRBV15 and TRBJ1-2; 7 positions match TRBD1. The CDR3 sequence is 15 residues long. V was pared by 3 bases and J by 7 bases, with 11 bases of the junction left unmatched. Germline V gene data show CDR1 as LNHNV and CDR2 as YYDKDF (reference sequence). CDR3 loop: CATSRGQPAQGGYTF. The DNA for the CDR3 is TGTGCCACCAGCAGGGGACAGCCCGCCCAGGGTGGCTACACCTTC.

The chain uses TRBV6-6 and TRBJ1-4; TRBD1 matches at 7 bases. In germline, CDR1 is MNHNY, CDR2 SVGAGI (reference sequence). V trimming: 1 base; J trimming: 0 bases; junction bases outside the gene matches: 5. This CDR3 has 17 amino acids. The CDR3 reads CASSYLGQATTNEKLFF. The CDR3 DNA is TGTGCCAGCAGTTACTTAGGACAGGCTACAACTAATGAAAAACTGTTTTTT.

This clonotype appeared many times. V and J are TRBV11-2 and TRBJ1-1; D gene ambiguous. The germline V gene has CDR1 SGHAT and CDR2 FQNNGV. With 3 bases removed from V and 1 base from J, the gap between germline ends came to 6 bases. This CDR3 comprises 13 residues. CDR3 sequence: CASSFDENTEAFF. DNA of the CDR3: TGTGCCAGCAGCTTTGACGAGAACACTGAAGCTTTCTTT.

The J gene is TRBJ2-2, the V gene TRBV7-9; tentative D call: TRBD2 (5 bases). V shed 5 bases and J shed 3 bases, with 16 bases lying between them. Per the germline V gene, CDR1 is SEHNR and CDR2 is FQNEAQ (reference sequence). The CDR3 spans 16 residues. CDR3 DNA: TGTGCCAGCAGCCAAGTGGTGCGGACTCACACCGGGGAGCTGTTTTTT. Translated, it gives CASSQVVRTHTGELFF.

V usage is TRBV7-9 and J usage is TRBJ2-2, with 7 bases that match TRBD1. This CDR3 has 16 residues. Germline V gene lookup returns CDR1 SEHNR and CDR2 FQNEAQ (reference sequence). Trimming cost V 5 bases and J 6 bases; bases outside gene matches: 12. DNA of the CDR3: TGTGCCAGCAGCCGTAAGACAGGGCAGGTGGCCGGGGAGCTGTTTTTT. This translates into CASSRKTGQVAGELFF.

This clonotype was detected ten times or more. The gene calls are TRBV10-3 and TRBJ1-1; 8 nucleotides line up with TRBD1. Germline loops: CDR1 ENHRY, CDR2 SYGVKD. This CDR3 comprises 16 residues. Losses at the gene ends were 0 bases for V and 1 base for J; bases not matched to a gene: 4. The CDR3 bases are TGTGCCATCAGTGAGTCGAGGGGACAGGCGAACACTGAAGCTTTCTTT. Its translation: CAISESRGQANTEAFF.

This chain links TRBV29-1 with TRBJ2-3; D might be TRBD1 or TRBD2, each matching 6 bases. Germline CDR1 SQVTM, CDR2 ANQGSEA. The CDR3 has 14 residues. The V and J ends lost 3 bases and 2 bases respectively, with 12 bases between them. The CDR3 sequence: CSVDGGSNTDTQYF. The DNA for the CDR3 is TGCAGCGTTGACGGGGGCTCAAACACAGATACGCAGTATTTT.

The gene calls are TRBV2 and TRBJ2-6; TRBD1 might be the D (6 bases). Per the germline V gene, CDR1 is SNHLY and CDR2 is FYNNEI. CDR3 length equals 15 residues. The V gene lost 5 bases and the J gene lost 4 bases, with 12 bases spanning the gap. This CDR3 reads CASSRPGQGANVLTF. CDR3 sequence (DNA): TGTGCCAGCAGTCGTCCAGGACAGGGGGCCAACGTCCTGACTTTC.

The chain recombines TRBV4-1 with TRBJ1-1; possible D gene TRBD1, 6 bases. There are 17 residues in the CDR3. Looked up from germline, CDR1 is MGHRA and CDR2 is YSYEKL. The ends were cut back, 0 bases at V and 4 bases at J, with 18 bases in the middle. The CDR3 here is CASSQDQIRGQGTEAFF. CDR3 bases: TGCGCCAGCAGCCAAGATCAAATTCGGGGGCAGGGCACTGAAGCTTTCTTT.

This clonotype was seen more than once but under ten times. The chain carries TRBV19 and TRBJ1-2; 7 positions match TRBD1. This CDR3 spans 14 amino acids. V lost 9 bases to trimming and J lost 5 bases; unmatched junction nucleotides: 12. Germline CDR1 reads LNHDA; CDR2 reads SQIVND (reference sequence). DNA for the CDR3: TGTGCCAGCGAGGAACCGGGACAGTCATATGGCTACACCTTC. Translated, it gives CASEEPGQSYGYTF.

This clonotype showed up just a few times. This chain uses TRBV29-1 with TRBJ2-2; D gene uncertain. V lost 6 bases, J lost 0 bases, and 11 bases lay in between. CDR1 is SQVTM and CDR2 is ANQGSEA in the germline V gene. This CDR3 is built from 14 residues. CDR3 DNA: TGCAGCGTGGTATTTGACGCGAACACCGGGGAGCTGTTTTTT. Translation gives CSVVFDANTGELFF.

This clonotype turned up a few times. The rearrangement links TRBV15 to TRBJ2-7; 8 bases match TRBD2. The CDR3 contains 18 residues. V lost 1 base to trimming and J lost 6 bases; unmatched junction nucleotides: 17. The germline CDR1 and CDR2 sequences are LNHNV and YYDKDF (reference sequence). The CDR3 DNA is TGTGCCACCAGCAGAGGTCAGATCCGTCTAGCGGGCCGAGTCGAGCAGTACTTC. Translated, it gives CATSRGQIRLAGRVEQYF.

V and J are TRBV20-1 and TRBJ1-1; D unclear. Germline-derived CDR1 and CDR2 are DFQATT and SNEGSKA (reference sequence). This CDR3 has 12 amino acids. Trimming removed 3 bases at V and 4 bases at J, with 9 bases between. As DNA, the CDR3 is TGCAGTGCTAGCCGGTCTAGCACTGAAGCTTTCTTT. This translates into CSASRSSTEAFF.

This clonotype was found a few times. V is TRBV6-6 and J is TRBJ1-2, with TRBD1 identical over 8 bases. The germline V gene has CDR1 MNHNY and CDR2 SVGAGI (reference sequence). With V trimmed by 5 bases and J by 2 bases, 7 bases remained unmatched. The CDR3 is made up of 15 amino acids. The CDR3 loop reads CASSADRGPNYGYTF. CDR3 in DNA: TGTGCCAGCAGTGCCGACAGGGGTCCCAACTATGGCTACACCTTC.

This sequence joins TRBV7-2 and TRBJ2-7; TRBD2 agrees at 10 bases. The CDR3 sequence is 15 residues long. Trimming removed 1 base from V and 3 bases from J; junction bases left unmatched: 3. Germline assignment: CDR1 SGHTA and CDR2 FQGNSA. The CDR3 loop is CASSLEAGGYYEQYF. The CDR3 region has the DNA TGTGCCAGCAGCTTAGAAGCGGGGGGGTACTACGAGCAGTACTTC.

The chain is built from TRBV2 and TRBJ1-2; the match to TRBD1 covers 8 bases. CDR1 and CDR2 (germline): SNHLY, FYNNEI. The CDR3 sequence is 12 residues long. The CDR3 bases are TGTGCTAGGCAGGACAGGGACTATGGCTACACCTTC. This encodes CARQDRDYGYTF.

CDR3: CATSSIQGYTF. The CDR3 DNA reads TGTGCCACCAGCAGTATACAGGGCTACACCTTC. The V gene is TRBV15, the J gene TRBJ1-2; D is undetermined. The CDR3 runs 11 residues. From germline, CDR1 is LNHNV and CDR2 YYDKDF (reference sequence). The V and J ends lost 3 bases and 8 bases respectively, with 7 bases between them.

CDR3 DNA sequence: TGTGCCAGCAGTCTGGCCAGCGCGGGCCTTTACGAGCAGTACTTC. Translated, it gives CASSLASAGLYEQYF. This rearrangement joins TRBV25-1 to TRBJ2-7; D may be TRBD2 (5 bases). The CDR3 is 15 residues long. The germline V gene encodes CDR1 MGHDK and CDR2 SYGVNS. Trimming took 5 bases from V and 4 from J, leaving 18 bases between them.

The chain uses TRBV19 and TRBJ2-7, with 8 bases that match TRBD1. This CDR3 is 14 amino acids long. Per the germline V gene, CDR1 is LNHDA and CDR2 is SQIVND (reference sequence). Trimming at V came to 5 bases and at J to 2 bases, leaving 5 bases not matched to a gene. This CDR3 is CASSVTGGAYEQYF. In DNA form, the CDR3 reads TGTGCCAGTAGTGTAACAGGGGGAGCCTACGAGCAGTACTTC.

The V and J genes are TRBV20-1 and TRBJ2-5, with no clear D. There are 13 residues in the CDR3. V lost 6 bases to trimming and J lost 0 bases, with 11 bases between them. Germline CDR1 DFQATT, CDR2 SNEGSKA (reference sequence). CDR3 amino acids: CSATLSHQETQYF. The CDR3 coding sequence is TGCAGTGCAACCCTGTCCCACCAAGAGACCCAGTACTTC.

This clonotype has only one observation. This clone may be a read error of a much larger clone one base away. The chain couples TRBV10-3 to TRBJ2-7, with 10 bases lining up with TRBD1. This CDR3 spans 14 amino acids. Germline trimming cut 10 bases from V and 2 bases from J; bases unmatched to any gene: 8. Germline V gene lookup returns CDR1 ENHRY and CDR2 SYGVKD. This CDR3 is CATSPGQGPYEQYF. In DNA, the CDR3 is TGTGCCACAAGTCCGGGACAGGGGCCCTACGAGCAGTACTTC.

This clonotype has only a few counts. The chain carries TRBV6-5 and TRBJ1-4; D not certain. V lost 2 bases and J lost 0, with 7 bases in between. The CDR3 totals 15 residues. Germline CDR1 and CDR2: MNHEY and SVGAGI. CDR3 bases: TGTGCCAGCAGTTACCTCAGTCCAACTAATGAAAAACTGTTTTTT. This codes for CASSYLSPTNEKLFF.

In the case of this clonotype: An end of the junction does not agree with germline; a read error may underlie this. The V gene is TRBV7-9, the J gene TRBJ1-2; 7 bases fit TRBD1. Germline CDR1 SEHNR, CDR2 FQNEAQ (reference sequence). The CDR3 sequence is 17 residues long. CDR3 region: CASSHTDRARTNYGYTF. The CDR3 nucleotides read TGCGCCAGCAGCCACACAGACAGGGCTCGAACCAACTATGGCTACACCTTC.

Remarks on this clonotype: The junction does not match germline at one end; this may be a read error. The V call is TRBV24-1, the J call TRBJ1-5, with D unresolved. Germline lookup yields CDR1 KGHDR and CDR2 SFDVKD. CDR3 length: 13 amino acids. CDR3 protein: CTTSLRGNQPQHF. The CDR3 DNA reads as TGTACCACCAGCTTGAGGGGCAATCAGCCCCAGCATTTT.

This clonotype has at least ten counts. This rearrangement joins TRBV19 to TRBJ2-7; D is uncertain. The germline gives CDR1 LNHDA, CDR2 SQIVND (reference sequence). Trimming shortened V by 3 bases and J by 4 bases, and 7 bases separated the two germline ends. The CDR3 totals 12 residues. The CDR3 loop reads CASSMAGYEQYF. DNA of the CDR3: TGTGCCAGTAGTATGGCCGGGTACGAGCAGTACTTC.